These T cell receptor beta chains were read from a single sample in a study of tumor and adjacent non-tumor tissue in lung cancer. Via MiXCR, TCRdb re-called the multiplex PCR reads, giving one row per CDR3 protein. Of approximately 53,000 distinct CDR3 sequences listed, 74% are singletons. Material for sequencing was distant non-tumor lung tissue. The receptors were sampled from a woman in her sixties with non-small cell lung cancer. CDR3s include the opening cysteine and the closing phenylalanine or tryptophan. D genes are given only for firm matches. The size field is filled for only some rows; it gives once, few, many or a size class.

CDR3 protein	CDR3 DNA	D gene	J gene	clone size	V gene
CASSHLTSGNNEQFF	TGCGCCAGCAGCCATCTGACTAGCGGCAACAACGAGCAGTTCTTC	TRBD2	TRBJ2-1	.	TRBV4-3
CACSLWGASNYGCTF	.	.	TRBJ1-2	.	TRBV28
CASSPTGAATDTQYF	TGTGCAAGCAGCCCCACCGGGGCGGCCACAGATACGCAGTATTTT	.	TRBJ2-3	.	TRBV11-2
CSLGHSVGEQFF	TGCAGCCTTGGCCACAGTGTGGGTGAGCAGTTCTTC	.	TRBJ2-1	.	TRBV29-1
CASDLGPRGKGRLYEKYF	TGTGCTAGTGATTTGGGGCCACGTGGAAAGGGGCGATTGTACGAGAAGTACTTC	.	TRBJ2-7	.	TRBV12-5
CAGSGLTPYNEQFF	TGTGCCGGCAGCGGGCTAACCCCCTACAATGAGCAGTTCTTC	.	TRBJ2-1	.	TRBV6-2/TRBV6-3
CASILGGVTETLYF	TGTGCCAGCATCCTCGGGGGGGTTACAGAGACCCTGTACTTC	TRBD2	TRBJ2-5	.	TRBV5-6
CTSSIDPSGVTEAFF	TGTACCAGCAGCATAGATCCCTCAGGGGTAACTGAAGCTTTCTTT	.	TRBJ1-1	.	TRBV11-2
CASSPGWGWHYGYTF	TGTGCCAGCAGCCCTGGGTGGGGATGGCACTATGGCTACACCTTC	.	TRBJ1-2	many	TRBV11-2
CASSSRRGLSPDNEQFF	TGTGCCAGCAGTTCGCGCAGGGGCCTTAGTCCGGACAATGAGCAGTTCTTC	.	TRBJ2-1	.	TRBV12-3/TRBV12-4
CTSSPTAYSYEQYF	TGTACCAGCAGTCCCACAGCTTACTCCTACGAGCAGTACTTC	.	TRBJ2-7	.	TRBV28
CASSQTGQAGMDTQYF	TGTGCCAGCAGCCAAACTGGACAGGCTGGCATGGATACGCAGTATTTT	TRBD1	TRBJ2-3	once	TRBV6-2/TRBV6-3
CDSTPQDRGYANIQYF	TGTGACAGCACCCCTCAGGACAGGGGTTATGCAAACATTCAGTACTTC	TRBD1	TRBJ2-4	.	TRBV28
CAGSHVGQDNTTYF	TGCGCCGGCAGCCACGTGGGACAGGACAACACCACATATTTT	TRBD1	TRBJ1-3	.	TRBV4-3
CACSYDVKIIQYF	TGTGCCTGCAGTTACGATGTTAAAATCATTCAGTACTTC	.	TRBJ2-4	once	TRBV6-2/TRBV6-3
CASRGDRVRFSYVQYF	TGTGCCAGCAGAGGGGACAGGGTTCGATTCTCCTACGTGCAGTACTTT	TRBD1	TRBJ2-7	.	TRBV6-1
CSVGLGGGGNEQFF	TGCAGCGTAGGTTTAGGGGGAGGGGGCAATGAGCAATTCTTC	.	TRBJ2-1	.	TRBV29-1
CASSQDGDGRAGNTLYF	TGTGCCAGCAGCCAAGATGGGGATGGAAGGGCTGGAAACACCTTATATTTT	.	TRBJ1-3	.	TRBV4-2
CASSQPDSLERETQYF	TGTGCCAGTAGCCAACCAGACAGTCTAGAAAGAGAGACCCAGTACTTC	.	TRBJ2-5	once	TRBV4-2
CTNSHGQGGFGYTF	TGTACCAACAGCCACGGACAGGGGGGGTTCGGCTACACCTTC	TRBD1	TRBJ1-2	.	TRBV11-3
CASRNRTGHPTWELFF	TGTGCCAGCAGAAATCGGACAGGGCACCCCACCTGGGAACTGTTTTTT	TRBD1	TRBJ2-2	.	TRBV2
CTNSQGQNTDTQYF	TGCACCAACAGCCAAGGTCAGAACACAGATACGCAGTATTTT	.	TRBJ2-3	.	TRBV4-1
CASSYASGANVLIF	TGTGCCAGCAGTTATGCCTCTGGGGCCAACGTCCTGATTTTC	.	TRBJ2-6	.	TRBV6-5
CAIIRGGLTHEQFF	TGTGCCATCATTCGGGGGGGCCTTACCCATGAGCAGTTCTTC	TRBD2	TRBJ2-1	.	TRBV12-3/TRBV12-4
CASSHPSGQGAGELFF	TGTGCCAGTAGTCACCCGTCCGGACAGGGGGCCGGGGAGCTGTTTTTT	TRBD1	TRBJ2-2	few	TRBV6-6
CASSLLGIRETQYF	TGTGCCAGCAGCTTATTAGGGATACGAGAGACCCAGTACTTC	.	TRBJ2-5	.	TRBV7-2
CASSPTGTAYDRYF	TGTGCCAGCAGCCCTACCGGGACAGCCTACGATCGGTACTTC	TRBD1	TRBJ2-7	.	TRBV14
CARNQEPETQYF	TGTGCCAGGAACCAAGAACCAGAGACCCAGTACTTC	.	TRBJ2-5	.	TRBV11-1
CARGPGLPYNEQFF	TGCGCCAGGGGACCGGGACTACCGTACAATGAGCAGTTCTTC	TRBD2	TRBJ2-1	many	TRBV4-1
CASSLSNAGYNEQFF	TGTGCCAGCAGCTTAAGTAACGCGGGCTACAATGAGCAGTTCTTC	.	TRBJ2-1	few	TRBV7-3
CSASSGINTEALF	TGCAGTGCTAGTTCAGGTATAAACACTGAAGCTTTATTT	.	TRBJ1-1	.	TRBV20-1
CSVEDRDRGNCGYTF	TGCAGCGTTGAAGATCGAGACAGGGGAAATTGTGGCTACACCTTC	TRBD1	TRBJ1-2	.	TRBV29-1
CATSPALSGNEQFF	TGTGCTACCAGCCCCGCCTTAAGCGGTAATGAGCAGTTCTTC	.	TRBJ2-1	.	TRBV6-2/TRBV6-3
CASGHQTGEDYEQYF	TGTGCCAGCGGTCACCAGACGGGGGAAGACTACGAGCAGTACTTC	.	TRBJ2-7	.	TRBV6-6
CSVRSERFF	TGCAGCGTTCGGAGTGAGCGGTTCTTC	.	TRBJ2-1	.	TRBV29-1
CSARESETYEQYF	TGCAGTGCTAGAGAAAGTGAGACTTACGAGCAGTACTTC	.	TRBJ2-7	.	TRBV20-1
CASSPDSRTEAFF	TGTGCCAGCAGTCCGGACAGTCGCACTGAGGCTTTCTTT	.	TRBJ1-1	.	TRBV6-2/TRBV6-3
CANSGLDRNTGELFF	TGTGCCAACAGCGGGTTGGACAGGAACACCGGGGAGCTGTTTTTT	.	TRBJ2-2	.	TRBV5-5
CASSLGTVNTEAFF	TGTGCCAGCAGTTTGGGGACAGTGAACACTGAAGCTTTCTTT	TRBD1	TRBJ1-1	many	TRBV12-3/TRBV12-4
CASSYLAPGPKYKQYF	TGTGCCAGCAGTTATCTAGCACCGGGACCAAAGTACAAGCAGTACTTC	.	TRBJ2-7	.	TRBV6-2/TRBV6-3